A selection of T cell receptor beta chains follows, all from one sample in a study of CD8+CD57+ T cells in acquired aplastic anemia. In TCRdb, the reads were re-called with MiXCR into one record per CDR3 protein. The profile shows around 200,000 distinct CDR3 sequences, 40% to 50% of them singletons. The sequenced material came from sorted CD4+, CD8+, or CD8+CD57+ T cells (not recorded which) from PBMCs. The source is a human donor with aplastic anemia. Both conserved end residues are part of each CDR3. The D gene is left open where the match is weak. The size entry is marked missing in some rows and otherwise reads once, few, many or a size class.

>TRBJ2-7|TRBV6-2/TRBV6-3|-|-
CVSSYSVVNPFLGEQYF
TGTGTCAGCAGTTACTCGGTGGTCAACCCCTTCTTGGGCGAGCAGTACTTC
>TRBJ2-7|TRBV20-1|-|-
CSARRSNYEQYF
TGCAGTGCCCGCCGGTCCAACTACGAGCAGTACTTC
>TRBJ1-5|TRBV20-1|-|many
CSASGGREPQHF
TGCAGTGCTAGCGGGGGTCGGGAGCCCCAGCATTTT
>TRBJ2-3|TRBV19|TRBD2|many
CASSTTGTSGMGYF
TGTGCCAGTAGTACCACCGGGACTAGCGGGATGGGGTATTTT
>TRBJ2-1|TRBV25-1|-|few
CASTQGPATYNEQFF
TGTGCCAGCACCCAGGGACCCGCCACCTACAATGAGCAGTTCTTC
>TRBJ2-7|TRBV9|TRBD1|many
CASSVALPGTGPDEQYF
TGTGCCAGCAGCGTAGCCCTACCGGGGACAGGGCCTGACGAGCAGTACTTC
>TRBJ2-7|TRBV12-3/TRBV12-4|-|-
CASSLSGLPVDEQYF
TGTGCCAGCAGCCTATCGGGGCTACCTGTGGACGAGCAGTACTTC
>TRBJ1-1|TRBV7-6|-|once
CASSPSGVGGEAFF
TGTGCCAGCAGCCCCTCTGGTGTGGGGGGGGAAGCTTTCTTT
>TRBJ1-2|TRBV29-1|-|many
CSVYHYGYTF
TGCAGCGTTTACCACTATGGCTACACCTTC
>TRBJ1-1|TRBV6-1|TRBD1|many
CASSEWAGGYTEAFF
TGTGCCAGCAGTGAGTGGGCAGGGGGCTACACTGAAGCTTTCTTT
>TRBJ1-2|TRBV7-9|-|many
CASSFGEYDYGYTF
TGTGCCAGCAGCTTCGGGGAGTACGACTATGGCTACACCTTC
>TRBJ1-1|TRBV6-1|TRBD1|many
CASMTGVNTEAFF
TGTGCCAGCATGACAGGGGTAAACACTGAAGCTTTCTTT
>TRBJ2-1|TRBV12-3/TRBV12-4|TRBD1|many
CASSSGQGPRNEQFF
TGTGCCAGCAGCTCTGGACAGGGGCCAAGGAATGAGCAGTTCTTC
>TRBJ2-3|TRBV19|TRBD1|-
CASIRGTGGPDTQYF
TGTGCCAGTATCAGGGGGACAGGGGGCCCAGATACGCAGTATTTT
>TRBJ2-5|TRBV5-1|-|-
CASSFARAGGETQYF
TGCGCCAGCAGCTTTGCACGAGCAGGGGGGGAGACCCAGTACTTC
>TRBJ1-2|TRBV11-2|-|few
CASSVAVRSYGYTF
TGTGCCAGCAGTGTGGCGGTTCGGAGCTATGGCTACACCTTC
>TRBJ1-2|TRBV4-3|TRBD1|-
CASSQGTGDANYGYTF
TGCGCCAGCAGCCAAGGGACAGGGGACGCTAACTATGGCTACACCTTC
>TRBJ2-1|TRBV14|TRBD2|many
CASSPIGGSGRAAYNEQFF
TGTGCCAGCAGCCCTATTGGGGGCAGCGGGAGGGCGGCCTACAATGAGCAGTTCTTC
>TRBJ1-6|TRBV10-3|-|-
CASSRSAFPSRF
TGTGCCAGCAGTCGGTCAGCCTTTCCCTCTCGCTTT
>TRBJ1-2|TRBV10-3|-|few
CAIRGWTDGYTF
TGTGCCATCAGAGGGTGGACGGATGGCTACACCTTC
>TRBJ1-2|TRBV19|TRBD1|-
CASKDPGGSHYGCTF
TGTGCCAGTAAAGATCCAGGGGGCAGCCACTATGGCTGCACCTTC
>TRBJ1-1|TRBV10-3|-|many
CAIRAGAENTEAFF
TGTGCCATCAGAGCAGGGGCGGAGAACACTGAAGCTTTCTTT
>TRBJ2-3|TRBV19|-|-
CASSMRVGGTQYF
TGTGCCAGTAGTATGAGGGTGGGCGGTACGCAGTATTTT
>TRBJ2-7|TRBV7-8|TRBD1|-
CASSLLQGAHEQYF
TGTGCCAGCAGCTTACTCCAGGGGGCCCACGAGCAGTACTTC
>TRBJ1-5|TRBV29-1|-|-
CSVDAGGSSNQPQHF
TGCAGCGTTGATGCGGGGGGCTCTAGCAATCAGCCCCAGCATTTT
>TRBJ2-7|TRBV11-2|TRBD1|few
CASSSSGTAYEQYF
TGTGCCAGCAGCTCATCCGGGACAGCCTACGAGCAGTACTTC
>TRBJ2-5|TRBV7-9|TRBD2|-
CASSSWTSGAQETQYF
TGTGCCAGCAGCTCCTGGACTAGCGGGGCCCAAGAGACCCAGTACTTC
>TRBJ2-7|TRBV2|-|-
CASSEAQDNVYEQYF
TGTGCCAGCAGTGAAGCCCAGGACAACGTCTACGAGCAGTACTTC
>TRBJ1-2|TRBV5-1|-|many
CASSLDPPYGYTF
TGCGCCAGCAGCCTAGACCCGCCGTATGGCTACACCTTC
>TRBJ2-1|TRBV10-3|TRBD2|once
CAISAIASGYNEQFF
TGTGCCATCAGTGCAATTGCTAGCGGGTACAATGAGCAGTTCTTC
>TRBJ2-1|TRBV29-1|-|many
CSVEELKAGNYNEQFF
TGCAGCGTTGAAGAATTGAAGGCGGGGAATTACAATGAGCAGTTCTTC
>TRBJ2-5|TRBV2|-|-
CASSSTPETQYF
TGTGCCAGCAGCAGTACCCCAGAGACCCAGTACTTC
>TRBJ2-1|TRBV7-2|TRBD2|few
CASSRTSGSFYNEQFF
TGTGCCAGCAGCCGGACCAGCGGGAGTTTTTACAATGAGCAGTTCTTC
>TRBJ2-1|TRBV24-1|TRBD2|many
CATSVPSGNSYNEQFF
TGTGCCACCAGTGTTCCTAGCGGGAACTCCTACAATGAGCAGTTCTTC
>TRBJ1-6|TRBV7-8|-|many
CASSPSWGDNSPLHF
TGTGCCAGCAGCCCGAGTTGGGGAGATAATTCACCCCTCCACTTT
>TRBJ1-1|TRBV24-1|TRBD1|-
CATSDFPGQGAEAFF
TGTGCCACCAGTGATTTCCCGGGACAGGGGGCTGAAGCTTTCTTT
>TRBJ2-3|TRBV20-1|-|-
CSAPLADTQYF
TGCAGTGCGCCTCTAGCAGATACGCAGTATTTT
>TRBJ1-2|TRBV7-8|TRBD1|once
CASSKDRDRGHGYTF
TGTGCCAGCAGCAAAGACCGGGACAGGGGGCACGGCTACACCTTC
>TRBJ2-7|TRBV6-1|-|many
CASRRRLSGGYEQYF
TGTGCCAGCAGACGTCGTTTGAGTGGTGGATACGAGCAGTACTTC
>TRBJ2-5|TRBV20-1|-|many
CSASGALGYQETQYF
TGCAGTGCTAGTGGGGCTCTGGGTTACCAAGAGACCCAGTACTTC
>TRBJ2-3|TRBV12-3/TRBV12-4|-|many
CASSRARGHSTDTQYF
TGTGCCAGCAGCCGAGCCCGGGGCCATAGCACAGATACGCAGTATTTT
>TRBJ1-5|TRBV10-3|-|-
CAISESDNQPQHF
TGTGCCATCAGTGAGTCAGACAATCAGCCCCAGCATTTT
>TRBJ1-1|TRBV19|-|-
CASVDRNGEAFF
TGTGCCAGTGTCGACAGAAACGGAGAAGCTTTCTTT
>TRBJ1-1|TRBV3-1|-|many
CASSQLPPNTEAFF
TGTGCCAGCAGCCAACTTCCGCCGAACACTGAAGCTTTCTTT
>TRBJ1-1|TRBV4-2|-|few
CASSQDTYGTEAFF
TGTGCCAGCAGCCAAGATACCTACGGAACTGAAGCTTTCTTT
>TRBJ1-3|TRBV19|TRBD1|-
CASRVQGPVDTIYF
TGTGCCAGTAGGGTACAGGGGCCGGTCGACACCATATATTTT
>TRBJ1-5|TRBV5-1|-|many
CASSGGDAGPRSINQPQHF
TGCGCCAGCAGCGGCGGGGACGCGGGTCCTCGATCGATCAATCAGCCCCAGCATTTT
>TRBJ2-1|TRBV29-1|-|many
CSVAGASSYNEQFF
TGCAGCGTTGCTGGGGCTAGCTCCTACAATGAGCAGTTCTTC
>TRBJ1-4|TRBV19|-|once
CATRDVGGSEKLFF
TGTGCCACCCGAGATGTGGGCGGGAGTGAAAAACTGTTTTTT
>TRBJ2-5|TRBV5-1|-|many
CASSFSGGGETQYF
TGCGCCAGCAGCTTTTCAGGTGGAGGGGAGACCCAGTACTTC
>TRBJ2-5|TRBV7-9|-|-
CASSSSFETQYF
TGTGCCAGCAGCTCCTCGTTTGAGACCCAGTACTTC
>TRBJ1-1|TRBV20-1|-|-
CSARLVMNTEAFF
TGCAGTGCGAGACTGGTGATGAACACTGAAGCTTTCTTT
>TRBJ2-7|TRBV19|TRBD1|-
CASSMVTGGTYEQYF
TGTGCCAGTAGTATGGTGACAGGGGGAACCTACGAGCAGTACTTC
>TRBJ2-5|TRBV7-2|TRBD1|many
CASSLNRGRETQYF
TGTGCCAGCAGCCTCAACAGGGGGCGGGAGACCCAGTACTTC
>TRBJ1-6|TRBV6-4|TRBD1|-
CASKGQGDSPLHF
TGTGCCAGCAAAGGACAGGGGGATTCACCCCTCCACTTT
>TRBJ2-1|TRBV10-3|TRBD2|many
CAISGSGGRANNEQFF
TGTGCCATCAGTGGGTCGGGGGGGAGAGCTAACAATGAGCAGTTCTTC
>TRBJ2-7|TRBV3-1|TRBD1|many
CASSQGRGHSYEQYF
TGTGCCAGCAGCCAAGGCAGGGGGCATTCCTACGAGCAGTACTTC
>TRBJ1-1|TRBV29-1|TRBD1|-
CSGRTGGTEAFF
TGCAGCGGGCGGACAGGGGGCACTGAAGCTTTCTTT
>TRBJ2-1|TRBV29-1|TRBD1|-
CRRGQGGISYNEQFF
TGCAGACGGGGACAGGGGGGGATTTCCTACAATGAGCAGTTCTTC